This T cell receptor beta chain emerged from a study of CD8 T cells in Susac syndrome (dated by TCRdb to between 2018 and 2021). Some background on the complete study: Whether CD8+ T cell activation and differentiation in Susac syndrome was antigen driven was tested using repertoire sequencing. Clonality of the CD8+ T cell repertoire was compared between over ten healthy donors, about 14 Susac syndrome patients and some 15 multiple sclerosis patients. Summary of the overall study and its limitations: The study acknowledged that relatively few individuals were included in the TCR sequencing and HLA analysis.

Taken from the germline V gene (reference sequence), the CDR1 and CDR2 loops are LNHNV and YYDKDF. From cysteine to phenylalanine, the CDR3 is 15 amino acids long. Solely the CDR3 DNA is kept, with 45 bases framed from the first base. V is trimmed back by 4 bases and J by 3 bases, and the junction contains 6 bases that no gene match accounts for. High-throughput TCR beta sequencing profiled peripheral blood CD8+ and CD4+ T cells from healthy donors, Susac syndrome patients and multiple sclerosis patients. The multiple sclerosis controls were treatment-naive patients whose relapsing-remitting disease, either stable or active, fulfilled the revised McDonald criteria. Bulk CD8+ and CD4+ T cells were purified by magnetic negative isolation, while CD8+ TEMRA cells were enriched using FACS. Blood was collected in EDTA tubes and processed within 24 hours, with PBMCs isolated through density gradient centrifugation. PBMCs intended for TCR sequencing were cryopreserved in liquid nitrogen and thawed later in a water bath at 37 degrees C. A purity of at least 90% was achieved for sorted or isolated CD4+, CD8+ and CD8+ TEMRA cells.

RNA was extracted using the RNeasy kit, and roughly 0.45 to 1 ug of the RNA was reverse transcribed with random hexamers. The immunoSEQ multiplex PCR assay, which covers 54 Vbeta and 13 Jbeta segments, was used to amplify TCR beta CDR3 regions. To correct PCR amplification bias, a synthetic template baseline was used for both primer optimization and computational correction. In the paper's pipeline: Reads were annotated to V, D and J genes per IMGT and analyzed with immunoSEQ Analyzer, keeping only productive sequences. Clonality was calculated as one minus the Shannon entropy normalized by log2 of the number of productive unique sequences. For each patient and control, public and private clones were evaluated among the 100 most prevalent clones. A clone was defined as Susac-specific if it was absent from the healthy and MS cohorts, from over a thousand published viral clones and from other ImmuneACCESS disease sequences. TCRdb itself trimmed the public reads at Q25 with fastp, ran MiXCR and retained productive beta chains. Rows are combined by CDR3 protein, so each entry shows the most common genes and DNA. It is TCRdb's table, rather than the study itself, that gives the V and J calls and clone size. The sample table shows a few hundred thousand distinct CDR3 sequences, and about 94% are seen once. The top ten hold less than 0.15% of the sample.

Worth noting for this clonotype: Its antigen is not yet known. Qualities for individual bases were not recorded, and no much larger clone is one base off.

The sequence is built from TRBV15 and TRBJ2-1; 7 central bases correspond to TRBD2. Sequencing used CD8+ T cells from PBMCs. The receptor comes from a human donor with multiple sclerosis. CDR3 protein: CATSTRDYIYNEQFF. The nucleotides are TGTGCCACCAGCACCCGGGACTATATCTACAATGAGCAGTTCTTC.